This T cell receptor (beta chain) is drawn from a study of T cell repertoires in cytomegalovirus infection. Study-wide background: It was recently identified HLA-C-restricted and well-studied HLA-B-restricted CMV epitopes that the study used. Public TCR beta signatures provided an indication of both CMV infection and a matching HLA type.

Germline CDR1 is MNHEY and CDR2 is SMNVEV (reference sequence). V dropped 3 bases and J dropped 3 bases, with 12 bases sitting between them. This CDR3 has 14 residues. TCRdb reanalysed the reads using MiXCR and keeps one entry per CDR3 protein. The table lists some 940,000 distinct CDR3 sequences, under 40% of them singletons. Worth noting for this clonotype: Its antigen is still unknown.

This chain links TRBV27 with TRBJ2-7; D gene ambiguous. The TCR was taken from a human donor in good health (CMV status not recorded). Some clones in this sample may be carry-over from other donors' samples. Sequencing used cultured CD8+ T cells from PBMCs, obtained from culture after CMV antigen stimulation. The DNA for the CDR3 is TGTGCCAGCAGTTTGGGTAAATTATACTACGAGCAGTACTTC. Encoded protein: CASSLGKLYYEQYF.